There are a few counts of the clone carrying this TCR beta chain. Its antigen is as yet unknown. This sample was included in a study of beta chain features in type 1 diabetes. Deletions cut 3 bases from V and 1 base from J, with 6 bases between. The germline gives CDR1 MNHEY, CDR2 SMNVEV (reference sequence). CDR3 length: 13 residues. Study-level points and caveats: Naive, central memory and regulatory TCRB repertoires appeared more similar among patients than healthy donors.

Blood was collected once per donor into heparin, averaging around 120 mL. Purities over 95% were achieved in all sorted populations. Sequenced material consisted of expressed TCRB transcripts (all of the isolated RNA was reverse transcribed). Clones were read by immunoSEQ multiplex PCR, and TCRdb kept only the in-frame ones, dropping some. Of over 700,000 clones in the sample, roughly a sixth were seen once. Source material: naive CD4+ T cells from blood. This TCR came from a woman younger than 30 in good health. J is TRBJ1-2 and V is TRBV27, with D possibly TRBD1 on 5 matching bases. CDR3 region: CASSFRVNYGYTF. The CDR3 nucleotides read TGTGCCAGCAGTTTCAGGGTTAACTATGGCTACACCTTC.